The source of this T cell receptor (beta chain) is a study of CD8+CD57+ T cells in acquired aplastic anemia. Study context: When averaged, DNA from sorted CD4+ and CD8+ cells came to 3 to 3.5 ug.

CD8+CD57+ cell expansion, shown by flow cytometry, had occurred in the patients selected for sequencing. Each of the patients presented with severe acquired aplastic anemia. Trimming took 1 base from V and 3 from J; bases not matched to a gene: 8. The CDR3 length is 15 residues. Germline assignment: CDR1 DFQATT and CDR2 SNEGSKA (reference sequence). Genomic DNA, serving as template, underwent TCR beta VDJ and CDR3 profiling. Via MiXCR, TCRdb re-called the reads, giving one row per CDR3 protein. This table has 300,000 or so distinct CDR3 sequences, 45% to 65% appearing once. The sequence derives from a human donor with aplastic anemia. Material: sorted CD4+, CD8+, or CD8+CD57+ T cells (not recorded which) from PBMCs. This rearrangement joins TRBV20-1 to TRBJ1-1, with 7 bases fitting TRBD1. CDR3 sequence (DNA): TGCAGTGCTAGAGTAAGTCTGACAGGGTACACTGAAGCTTTCTTT. This encodes CSARVSLTGYTEAFF.